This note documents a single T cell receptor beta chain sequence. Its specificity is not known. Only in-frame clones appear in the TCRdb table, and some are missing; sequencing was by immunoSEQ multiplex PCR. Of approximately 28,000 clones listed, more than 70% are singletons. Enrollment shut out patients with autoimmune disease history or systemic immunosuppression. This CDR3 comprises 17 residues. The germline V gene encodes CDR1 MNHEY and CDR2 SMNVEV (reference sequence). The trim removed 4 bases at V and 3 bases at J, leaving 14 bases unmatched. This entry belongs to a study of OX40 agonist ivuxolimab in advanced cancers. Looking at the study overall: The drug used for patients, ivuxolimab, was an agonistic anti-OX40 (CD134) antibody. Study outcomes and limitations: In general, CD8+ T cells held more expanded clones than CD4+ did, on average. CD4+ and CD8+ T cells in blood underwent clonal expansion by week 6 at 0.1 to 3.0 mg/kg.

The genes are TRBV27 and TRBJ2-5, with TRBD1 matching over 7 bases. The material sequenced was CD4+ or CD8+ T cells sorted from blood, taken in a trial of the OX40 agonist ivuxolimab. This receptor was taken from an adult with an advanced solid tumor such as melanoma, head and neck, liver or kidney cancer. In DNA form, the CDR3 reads TGTGCCAGCAGTTGGCGCCAGAGGGGGCAAGTGGAAGAGACCCAGTACTTC. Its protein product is CASSWRQRGQVEETQYF.